The TCR beta chain under discussion was sequenced for a study of T-cell reconstitution after alpha-beta-depleted transplantation in children. CDR1 SGHRS and CDR2 YFSETQ come from the germline V gene. This CDR3 is 13 amino acids long. V lost 9 bases, J lost 3 bases, and 7 bases stayed unmatched. The TCRbeta library was prepared with unique molecular identifiers. TCRdb reprocessed the PCR reads via MiXCR and lists one record per CDR3 protein. The table lists 190,000 or so distinct CDR3 sequences, over 5.5% of them singletons. This specimen was PBMCs from the stem cell graft donor, taken from the stem cell graft. The genes are TRBV5-1 and TRBJ2-5; TRBD1 agrees at 8 bases. The TCR originated in a human donor who donated a stem cell graft to a child with Wiskott-Aldrich syndrome. CDR3 sequence: CATSQGAEETQYF. The CDR3 coding sequence is TGCGCCACCTCCCAGGGGGCAGAAGAGACCCAGTACTTC.